This T cell receptor beta chain was sequenced for a study of T cells in Graves' hyperthyroidism and ophthalmopathy. Germline assignment: CDR1 SQVTM and CDR2 ANQGSEA. The CDR3 contains 14 residues. Study-level points and caveats: Most clonotypes that expanded in the thyroid above 0.001 also showed up in blood. The model forecast ophthalmopathy, anticipating it by a median approximately 6.1 months before onset.

This clonotype was found a few times. Antigen unknown. One end of the junction does not line up with germline, which may come from a read error. RNA transcripts served as the template for amplifying TCR beta CDR3 regions. A set of HTBI primers served as the primers for a first-round RT-PCR of the TCR CDR3. TCRdb used MiXCR to reprocess the multiplex PCR reads, holding one entry per CDR3 protein. This sample has under 400,000 distinct CDR3 sequences; around 25% occur once, and the top ten carry less than 85%. The sample consisted of blood. This rearrangement joins TRBV29-1 to TRBJ2-1; 9 bases are shared with TRBD2. The TCR originated in a man aged 45-65 years with Graves' hyperthyroidism. CDR3 protein: CSVNGLARDNEQFF. The CDR3 region has the DNA TGCAGCGTTAACGGACTAGCGAGGGACAATGAGCAATTCTTC.